This is a list of T cell receptor beta chains from one sample in a study of naive and memory T cell subsets. TCRdb re-called the UMI-ligation and nested PCR reads with MiXCR, one entry per CDR3 protein. The sample carries about 150,000 distinct CDR3 sequences, 20% to 25% recorded once. The source material was naive CD4+ T cells from blood. Source of these receptors: a human donor in good health. The CDR3 runs from the conserved cysteine through the conserved F or W. The order of the fields is J gene, clone size, D gene, V gene, CDR3 DNA, CDR3 protein. D genes are given only for firm matches. Clone size is given for some rows only: seen once, a few or many times, or a class if the clone is expanded.

j_gene: TRBJ1-1; abundance: NA; d_gene: NA; v_gene: TRBV28; CDR3nt: TGTGCCAGCAGGGCCGGGGGGTCTGAAGCTTTCTTT; CDR3aa: CASRAGGSEAFF
j_gene: TRBJ2-7; abundance: few; d_gene: TRBD1; v_gene: TRBV27; CDR3nt: TGTGCCAGCAAGAGGACAGGGGGGAGATACGAGCAGTACTTC; CDR3aa: CASKRTGGRYEQYF
j_gene: TRBJ2-3; abundance: NA; d_gene: NA; v_gene: TRBV29-1; CDR3nt: TGCAGCGGGTGGTCGACTGGGCCAGATACGCAGTATTTT; CDR3aa: CSGWSTGPDTQYF
j_gene: TRBJ2-1; abundance: few; d_gene: TRBD2; v_gene: TRBV5-1; CDR3nt: TGCGCCAGCAGCTTCGTACCCTCACTAGCGTTCGAACCCAATGAGCAGTTCTTC; CDR3aa: CASSFVPSLAFEPNEQFF
j_gene: TRBJ2-5; abundance: NA; d_gene: NA; v_gene: TRBV9; CDR3nt: TGTGCCAGCAGCCCCCGGACTGCCGAAGAGACCCAGTACTTC; CDR3aa: CASSPRTAEETQYF
j_gene: TRBJ1-2; abundance: NA; d_gene: NA; v_gene: TRBV20-1; CDR3nt: TGCAGTGCTAGAGATGTGGGGACTAACTATGGCTACACCTTC; CDR3aa: CSARDVGTNYGYTF
j_gene: TRBJ2-3; abundance: many; d_gene: NA; v_gene: TRBV7-2; CDR3nt: TGTGCCAGCAGCAGGCGACAGGGGAGGGCAGATACGCAGTATTTT; CDR3aa: CASSRRQGRADTQYF
j_gene: TRBJ2-1; abundance: NA; d_gene: TRBD2; v_gene: TRBV5-6; CDR3nt: TGTGCCAGCAGCACTGGACTAGCGGCGTACAATGAGCAGTTCTTC; CDR3aa: CASSTGLAAYNEQFF
j_gene: TRBJ1-1; abundance: many; d_gene: NA; v_gene: TRBV6-5; CDR3nt: TGTGCCAGCAGTTCCTCGGGACGGTGGAACACTGAAGCTTTCTTT; CDR3aa: CASSSSGRWNTEAFF
j_gene: TRBJ1-5; abundance: NA; d_gene: NA; v_gene: TRBV28; CDR3nt: TGTGCCAGCAGCCCCGGGTGGAATCAGCCCCAGCATTTT; CDR3aa: CASSPGWNQPQHF
j_gene: TRBJ1-5; abundance: NA; d_gene: TRBD1; v_gene: TRBV2; CDR3nt: TGTGCCAGCAGTGAATCACAGGGGGCTTGGCAGCCCCAGCATTTT; CDR3aa: CASSESQGAWQPQHF
j_gene: TRBJ1-6; abundance: few; d_gene: NA; v_gene: TRBV27; CDR3nt: TGTGCCAGCAGTTCCCCGGGACCGACCTATAATTCACCCCTCCACTTT; CDR3aa: CASSSPGPTYNSPLHF
j_gene: TRBJ2-1; abundance: few; d_gene: NA; v_gene: TRBV20-1; CDR3nt: TGCAGTGCTTCCACCTCCTACAATGAGCAGTTCTTC; CDR3aa: CSASTSYNEQFF
j_gene: TRBJ2-1; abundance: few; d_gene: TRBD2; v_gene: TRBV20-1; CDR3nt: TGCAGTGCGGAGCGGGAGGGTGGTGAGCAGTTCTTC; CDR3aa: CSAEREGGEQFF
j_gene: TRBJ2-6; abundance: NA; d_gene: NA; v_gene: TRBV29-1; CDR3nt: TGCAGCGTCGCGGGACAGACCCGCTCTGGGGCCAACGTCCTGACTTTC; CDR3aa: CSVAGQTRSGANVLTF
j_gene: TRBJ1-2; abundance: NA; d_gene: NA; v_gene: TRBV18; CDR3nt: TGTGCCAGCTCACCGGAGACAGACTATGGCTACACCTTC; CDR3aa: CASSPETDYGYTF
j_gene: TRBJ2-3; abundance: NA; d_gene: NA; v_gene: TRBV7-2; CDR3nt: TGTGCCAGCAGCCAAACGTGGACAGATACGCAGTATTTT; CDR3aa: CASSQTWTDTQYF
j_gene: TRBJ2-4; abundance: NA; d_gene: NA; v_gene: TRBV11-2; CDR3nt: TGTGCCAGCAGCTTAAATCTCGCGGCAGAACTAGCCAAAAACATTCAGTACTTC; CDR3aa: CASSLNLAAELAKNIQYF
j_gene: TRBJ1-1; abundance: many; d_gene: NA; v_gene: TRBV29-1; CDR3nt: TGCAGCGGGGTCCCATTGAACACTGAAGCTTTCTTT; CDR3aa: CSGVPLNTEAFF
j_gene: TRBJ1-1; abundance: NA; d_gene: NA; v_gene: TRBV6-6; CDR3nt: TGTGCCAGCAGTTTCCCGCGGACTGAAGCTTTCTTT; CDR3aa: CASSFPRTEAFF
j_gene: TRBJ2-5; abundance: NA; d_gene: TRBD2; v_gene: TRBV7-2; CDR3nt: TGTGCCAGCAGCATAGGGACTAGCGGGAGTATGGAGACCCAGTACTTC; CDR3aa: CASSIGTSGSMETQYF
j_gene: TRBJ2-1; abundance: NA; d_gene: NA; v_gene: TRBV12-3/TRBV12-4; CDR3nt: TGTGCCAGCAAGGGGCATGAGCAGTTCTTC; CDR3aa: CASKGHEQFF
j_gene: TRBJ2-3; abundance: NA; d_gene: TRBD1; v_gene: TRBV7-2; CDR3nt: TGTGCCGGCAGCTGGAGCCAGGGGGCGGCAGATACGCAGTATTTT; CDR3aa: CAGSWSQGAADTQYF
j_gene: TRBJ2-7; abundance: NA; d_gene: NA; v_gene: TRBV18; CDR3nt: TGTGCCAGCTCACCACAAAGCGGTTCCTACGAGCAGTACTTC; CDR3aa: CASSPQSGSYEQYF
j_gene: TRBJ2-7; abundance: few; d_gene: NA; v_gene: TRBV7-2; CDR3nt: TGTGCCAGCAGTTCCGGGACGCAAGCCTACGAGCAGTACTTC; CDR3aa: CASSSGTQAYEQYF
j_gene: TRBJ2-5; abundance: few; d_gene: NA; v_gene: TRBV7-9; CDR3nt: TGTGCCAGCAGTTCTCGCTGGGGGGAGACCCAGTACTTC; CDR3aa: CASSSRWGETQYF
j_gene: TRBJ2-7; abundance: many; d_gene: NA; v_gene: TRBV20-1; CDR3nt: TGCAGTGCTAGACAGGGTGCCTACGAGCAGTACTTC; CDR3aa: CSARQGAYEQYF
j_gene: TRBJ1-5; abundance: NA; d_gene: NA; v_gene: TRBV5-1; CDR3nt: TGCGCCAGCAGCTTAAATGTGGGGGAAAATCAGCCCCAGCATTTT; CDR3aa: CASSLNVGENQPQHF
j_gene: TRBJ2-2; abundance: few; d_gene: TRBD2; v_gene: TRBV5-6; CDR3nt: TGTGCCAGCAGCCTCTCGGGGGGATCGAACACCGGGGAGCTGTTTTTT; CDR3aa: CASSLSGGSNTGELFF
j_gene: TRBJ1-2; abundance: few; d_gene: TRBD1; v_gene: TRBV20-1; CDR3nt: TGCAGTGCTCCGACAGGGGGTAACGGCTACACCTTC; CDR3aa: CSAPTGGNGYTF
j_gene: TRBJ1-3; abundance: NA; d_gene: NA; v_gene: TRBV20-1; CDR3nt: TGCAGTGCTAGGGACTACTCTGGAAACACCATATATTTT; CDR3aa: CSARDYSGNTIYF
j_gene: TRBJ2-5; abundance: NA; d_gene: NA; v_gene: TRBV20-1; CDR3nt: TGCAGTGCTAGTTTGTTGGGGACCCAGTACTTC; CDR3aa: CSASLLGTQYF
j_gene: TRBJ2-1; abundance: few; d_gene: NA; v_gene: TRBV10-1; CDR3nt: TGCGCCAGCAGTGAGTCGGGACTCAAGCAGTTCTTC; CDR3aa: CASSESGLKQFF
j_gene: TRBJ1-2; abundance: NA; d_gene: NA; v_gene: TRBV18; CDR3nt: TGTGCCAGCTCACCACCTGAAAAGCCCGAAGGCTACACCTTC; CDR3aa: CASSPPEKPEGYTF
j_gene: TRBJ2-6; abundance: few; d_gene: NA; v_gene: TRBV27; CDR3nt: TGTGCCAGCAGTCTGAGGGGGGCCAACGTCCTGACTTTC; CDR3aa: CASSLRGANVLTF
j_gene: TRBJ1-1; abundance: few; d_gene: NA; v_gene: TRBV2; CDR3nt: TGTGCCAGCAGCCAAACAGGGATCACTGAAGCTTTCTTT; CDR3aa: CASSQTGITEAFF
j_gene: TRBJ2-5; abundance: few; d_gene: NA; v_gene: TRBV6-5; CDR3nt: TGTGCCAGCAGTTATAAGAAGTACTTC; CDR3aa: CASSYKKYF
j_gene: TRBJ2-5; abundance: few; d_gene: NA; v_gene: TRBV7-3; CDR3nt: TGTGCCAGCAGCCCGAGACCCTCAGGGTACGGAGAGACCCAGTACTTC; CDR3aa: CASSPRPSGYGETQYF
j_gene: TRBJ2-3; abundance: few; d_gene: TRBD2; v_gene: TRBV20-1; CDR3nt: TGCAGTGCTAGTCGTGGACTAGCGGTGACAGATACGCAGTATTTT; CDR3aa: CSASRGLAVTDTQYF
j_gene: TRBJ2-1; abundance: many; d_gene: NA; v_gene: TRBV6-2/TRBV6-3; CDR3nt: TGTGCCAGCAGTTACTCGCAAATCTACAATGAGCAGTTCTTC; CDR3aa: CASSYSQIYNEQFF
j_gene: TRBJ2-1; abundance: many; d_gene: NA; v_gene: TRBV6-1; CDR3nt: TGTGCCAGCAGGCAGCGACACTCTAGCTCCTACAATGAGCAGTTCTTC; CDR3aa: CASRQRHSSSYNEQFF
j_gene: TRBJ2-5; abundance: few; d_gene: TRBD1; v_gene: TRBV10-2; CDR3nt: TGCGCCAGCTATGGACAGGACCAAGAGACCCAGTACTTC; CDR3aa: CASYGQDQETQYF
j_gene: TRBJ2-7; abundance: NA; d_gene: NA; v_gene: TRBV6-6; CDR3nt: TGTGCCAGCAGTAACCGACAGGTCCAGACCTACGAGCAGTACTTC; CDR3aa: CASSNRQVQTYEQYF
j_gene: TRBJ2-3; abundance: NA; d_gene: NA; v_gene: TRBV7-2; CDR3nt: TGTGCCAGCAGCCACCGCTCGGCGTTTAGCACAGATACGCAGTATTTT; CDR3aa: CASSHRSAFSTDTQYF
j_gene: TRBJ2-7; abundance: many; d_gene: TRBD1; v_gene: TRBV6-2/TRBV6-3; CDR3nt: TGTGCCAGCAGTTCCAGAGACAGGGGGATATACGAGCAGTACTTC; CDR3aa: CASSSRDRGIYEQYF
j_gene: TRBJ2-5; abundance: NA; d_gene: NA; v_gene: TRBV10-3; CDR3nt: TGTGCCTCGAGACCCAGCCAACAAGAGACCCAGTACTTC; CDR3aa: CASRPSQQETQYF
j_gene: TRBJ2-3; abundance: many; d_gene: NA; v_gene: TRBV7-7; CDR3nt: TGTGCCAGCAGCTTAGACATCGACACAGATACGCAGTATTTT; CDR3aa: CASSLDIDTDTQYF